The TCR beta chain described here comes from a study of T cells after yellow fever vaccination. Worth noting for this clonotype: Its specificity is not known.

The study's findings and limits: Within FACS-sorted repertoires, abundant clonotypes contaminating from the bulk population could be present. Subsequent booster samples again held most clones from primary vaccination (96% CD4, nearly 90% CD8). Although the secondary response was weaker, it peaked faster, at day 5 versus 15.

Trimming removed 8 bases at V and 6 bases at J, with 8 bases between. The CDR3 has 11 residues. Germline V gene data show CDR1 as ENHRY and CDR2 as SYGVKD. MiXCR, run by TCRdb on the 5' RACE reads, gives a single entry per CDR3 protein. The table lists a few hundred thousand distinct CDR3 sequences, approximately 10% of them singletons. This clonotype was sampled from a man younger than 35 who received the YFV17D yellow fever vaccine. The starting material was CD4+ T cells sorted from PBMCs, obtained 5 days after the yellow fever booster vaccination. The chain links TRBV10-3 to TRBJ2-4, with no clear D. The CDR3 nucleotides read TGTGCCATCTCCGTGGGAAACATTCAGTACTTC. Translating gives CAISVGNIQYF.